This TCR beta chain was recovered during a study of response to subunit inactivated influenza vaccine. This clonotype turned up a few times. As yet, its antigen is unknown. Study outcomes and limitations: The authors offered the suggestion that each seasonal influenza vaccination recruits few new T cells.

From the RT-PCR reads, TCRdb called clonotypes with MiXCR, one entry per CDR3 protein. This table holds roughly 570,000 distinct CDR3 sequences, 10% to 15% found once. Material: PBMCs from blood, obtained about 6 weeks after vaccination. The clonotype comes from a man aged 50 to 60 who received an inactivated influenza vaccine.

CDR3: CASSYQQEGYTF. The CDR3 DNA reads as TGCGCCAGCAGCTACCAACAAGAAGGCTACACCTTC. The chain joins TRBV5-1 to TRBJ1-2, with D unresolved. Germline lookup yields CDR1 SGHRS and CDR2 YFSETQ. There are 12 residues in the CDR3. The V and J ends lost 3 bases and 8 bases respectively, with 11 bases between them.